This TCR beta chain was obtained from a study of neurological immune-mediated disorders. 5'RACE with 10-nucleotide random UMIs produced the cDNA. From 15-18 subjects, every sequencing run obtained over 170 million TCR-beta sequences. TCRdb processed the 5' RACE reads anew with MiXCR; each CDR3 protein has one entry. The sample has tens of thousands of distinct CDR3 sequences, approximately 15% seen once. The CDR3 sequence is 13 residues long. Trimming removed 7 bases from V and 8 bases from J; junction bases left unmatched: 9. Germline CDR1 reads GTSNPN; CDR2 reads SVGIG (reference sequence). Study-wide results and limits: Private repertoires in all groups were suggested by the absence of shared CDR3 amino acid sequences among expanded clones across subjects.

Time point reported: longitudinal time-point 1 (baseline). The unsorted libraries were produced from 2 million PBMCs held at -80 C. Comments on this clonotype: The antigen remains undetermined.

V gene TRBV30 combines with J gene TRBJ2-1; 9 nucleotides agree with TRBD2. The sequencing sample was made of PBMCs. The receptor comes from a female donor with HTLV-1-associated myelopathy (HAM/TSP). CDR3 nucleotide sequence: TGTGCCTTGGGACTAGCCTTGAGGGATGAGCAGTTCTTC. Encoded protein: CALGLALRDEQFF.